The next 27 T cell receptor beta chains were all read from a single sample in a study of OX40 agonist ivuxolimab in advanced cancers. The method was immunoSEQ multiplex PCR; TCRdb's version includes in-frame clones alone and lacks a portion of them. Counted here are 45,000 to 55,000 clones, roughly 94% occurring once; the ten biggest clones make up 9% to 15%. The source was CD4+ or CD8+ T cells sorted from blood, collected in a trial of the OX40 agonist ivuxolimab. The receptors were gathered from an adult with an advanced solid tumor such as melanoma, head and neck, liver or kidney cancer.

The CDR3: CASSVGGQPGEQFF. The DNA for the CDR3 is TGTGCCAGCAGCGTAGGCGGGCAGCCTGGGGAGCAGTTCTTC. The chain joins TRBV9 to TRBJ2-1, with TRBD2 as a possible D gene (5 bases). The CDR3 length is 14 residues. V dropped 0 bases and J dropped 10 bases, with 14 bases sitting between them. Germline assignment: CDR1 SGDLS and CDR2 YYNGEE.

The chain carries TRBV6-1 and TRBJ2-7; TRBD1 matches 7 bases. The length of the CDR3 is 15 residues. With 2 bases clipped from V and 6 bases from J, the junction kept 10 bases outside the gene matches. Germline-derived CDR1 and CDR2 are MNHNS and SASEGT. The CDR3 coding sequence is TGTGCCAGCAGTGAAATGTCCGGGACAGCGTCCGAGCAGTACTTC. It yields the protein CASSEMSGTASEQYF.

The chain uses TRBV11-2 and TRBJ2-7; D may be TRBD1 (6 bases). With 1 base removed from V and 2 bases from J, the gap between germline ends came to 9 bases. The germline CDR1 and CDR2 sequences are SGHAT and FQNNGV. This CDR3 spans 14 amino acids. DNA of the CDR3: TGTGCCAGCAGCTTAGGGGCAGGGGCCTACGAGCAGTACTTC. As protein: CASSLGAGAYEQYF.

V and J are TRBV18 and TRBJ1-1; D perhaps matches TRBD1 (5 bases). Between the trimmed V and J ends, which lost 6 bases and 7 bases, there was a span of 12 bases. Germline values: CDR1 KGHSH, CDR2 LQKENI. This CDR3 is 12 amino acids long. The DNA for the CDR3 is TGTGCCAGCTCTCCTGCAGGGAGTGAAGCTTTCTTT. This gives the protein CASSPAGSEAFF.

The chain has TRBV4-1 and TRBJ2-1; 8 bases are a match to TRBD1. V lost 5 bases to trimming and J lost 6 bases; unmatched junction nucleotides: 12. Germline lookup yields CDR1 MGHRA and CDR2 YSYEKL. The CDR3 length is 16 residues. The CDR3 coding sequence is TGCGCCAGCAGCTACCCGCCGAGTGACAGGGGCAATGAGCAGTTCTTC. Amino acids: CASSYPPSDRGNEQFF.

This clone was recorded once. The CDR3 loop is CASSLYAGLVSYEQYF. DNA of the CDR3: TGTGCCAGCAGTTTATACGCGGGATTAGTCTCCTACGAGCAGTACTTC. The V and J genes are TRBV28 and TRBJ2-7; TRBD2 is a possible D gene (6 bases). With 1 base removed from V and 0 bases from J, the gap between germline ends came to 13 bases. From germline, CDR1 is MDHEN and CDR2 SYDVKM. The CDR3 is 16 residues long.

J is TRBJ2-6 and V is TRBV27; no firm D call. Per germline, CDR1 MNHEY and CDR2 SMNVEV (reference sequence). CDR3 length: 18 residues. V was clipped by 0 bases and J by 2 bases, with 14 bases between them. In DNA form, the CDR3 reads TGTGCCAGCAGTTTATCTGCAGGTAAAAGAGCTGGGGCCAACGTCCTGACTTTC. Its translation: CASSLSAGKRAGANVLTF.

The J gene is TRBJ1-1, the V gene TRBV28, with D possibly being TRBD1 (5 bases). Germline CDR1 reads MDHEN; CDR2 reads SYDVKM. With 8 bases removed from V and 0 bases from J, the gap between germline ends came to 13 bases. This CDR3 is 14 amino acids long. CDR3 nucleotide sequence: TGTGCCAGCCTCCATAGGGGAGTGAACACTGAAGCTTTCTTT. It encodes CASLHRGVNTEAFF.

This sequence joins TRBV19 and TRBJ2-1, with 12 bases fitting TRBD1. This CDR3 is built from 17 residues. Trimming at V came to 2 bases and at J to 5 bases, leaving 7 bases not matched to a gene. In germline, CDR1 is LNHDA, CDR2 SQIVND (reference sequence). The CDR3 DNA sequence: TGTGCCAGTAGTATAATTTACCGGGACAGGGGGCACAATGAGCAGTTCTTC. It encodes CASSIIYRDRGHNEQFF.

The chain is built from TRBV28 and TRBJ2-7; no clear D gene. This CDR3 spans 14 amino acids. The V gene lost 6 bases and the J gene lost 4 bases, with 16 bases spanning the gap. Germline CDR1 and CDR2: MDHEN and SYDVKM. CDR3: CASSTSAKMYEQYF. The CDR3 DNA reads TGTGCCAGCAGCACCAGCGCCAAGATGTACGAGCAGTACTTC.

The chain carries TRBV7-2 and TRBJ2-5, with unresolved D. There are 14 residues in the CDR3. Germline CDR1 and CDR2: SGHTA and FQGNSA. V was pared by 3 bases and J by 1 base, with 9 bases between. CDR3 in DNA: TGTGCCAGCAGCTTTGTGGACGTCCAAGAGACCCAGTACTTC. Its translation is CASSFVDVQETQYF.

V gene TRBV16 combines with J gene TRBJ2-5; possible D gene TRBD2, 6 bases. The V and J ends lost 4 bases and 5 bases respectively, with 14 bases between them. Germline CDR1 reads KGHSY; CDR2 reads FQNENV. This CDR3 spans 14 amino acids. The CDR3 spells CASSPSGGLETQYF. In nucleotides, the CDR3 is TGTGCCAGCAGCCCAAGCGGAGGGTTGGAGACCCAGTACTTC.

Of note for this clone: An end of the junction does not agree with germline; a read error may underlie this. The V call is TRBV7-7, the J call TRBJ1-1, with 8 positions matching TRBD1. CDR3 length: 13 amino acids. CDR1 is SSHAT, CDR2 FNYEAQ, per germline (reference sequence). This CDR3 reads CASSLDREAEAFF. CDR3 DNA sequence: TGTGCTAGCAGTTTGGACAGGGAGGCTGAAGCTTTCTTT.

The V and J genes are TRBV10-2 and TRBJ2-7; D remains ambiguous. V was clipped by 3 bases and J by 2 bases, with 8 bases between them. Germline loops: CDR1 WSHSY, CDR2 SAAADI. The CDR3 extends over 13 amino acids. CDR3 coding DNA: TGCGCCAGCAGTGAAGGGCAGCCCTACGAGCAGTACTTC. This translates into CASSEGQPYEQYF.

The chain joins TRBV27 to TRBJ2-2; the D is unclear. Germline-derived CDR1 and CDR2 are MNHEY and SMNVEV (reference sequence). CDR3 size: 16 residues. The V end was cut by 3 bases, the J end by 3 bases, with 14 bases between. CDR3 DNA sequence: TGTGCCAGCAGTTTCGTGAAGCGTACTCACACCGGGGAGCTGTTTTTT. Protein sequence: CASSFVKRTHTGELFF.

The rearrangement uses TRBV13 and TRBJ2-7; 10 bases fit TRBD2. Looked up from germline, CDR1 is PRHDT and CDR2 is FYEKMQ (reference sequence). This CDR3 has 16 amino acids. With 2 bases clipped from V and 0 bases from J, the junction kept 4 bases outside the gene matches. CDR3 region: CASSLRPSGSSYEQYF. Written as DNA, the CDR3 is TGTGCCAGCAGCTTAAGGCCTAGCGGGAGCTCCTACGAGCAGTACTTC.

This chain uses TRBV30 with TRBJ2-6, with D unclear. Trimming removed 3 bases from V and 0 bases from J, with 6 bases in between. CDR1 and CDR2 from the germline V gene are GTSNPN and SVGIG (reference sequence). The CDR3 is 14 amino acids. CDR3 sequence (DNA): TGTGCCTGGAGGTCCAACTCTGGGGCCAACGTCCTGACTTTC. As protein: CAWRSNSGANVLTF. The full variable domain, completed using reference TRBV30 and TRBJ2-6, is SQTIHQWPATLVQPVGSPLSLECTVEGTSNPNLYWYRQAAGRGLQLLFYSVGIGQISSEVPQNLSASRPQDRQFILSSKKLLLSDSGFYLCAWRSNSGANVLTFGAGSRLTVL.

This chain joins TRBV7-9 and TRBJ1-1; TRBD1 might be the D (6 bases). CDR1 and CDR2 (germline): SEHNR, FQNEAQ (reference sequence). The CDR3 contains 14 residues. Trimming removed 0 bases at V and 3 bases at J, with 8 bases between. The CDR3 region has the DNA TGTGCCAGCAGCTTAGCAGGGGGATACACTGAAGCTTTCTTT. Translated: CASSLAGGYTEAFF.

This clone has a single count. V is TRBV7-6 and J is TRBJ2-5; 12 positions agree with TRBD1. Losses at the gene ends were 2 bases for V and 5 bases for J; bases not matched to a gene: 6. The germline gives CDR1 SGHVS, CDR2 FNYEAQ. This CDR3 contains 16 residues. Written as DNA, the CDR3 is TGTGCCAGCAGCTTAAGTGGGGGACAGGGGGCCGAGACCCAGTACTTC. Translating it yields CASSLSGGQGAETQYF.

This chain connects TRBV9 to TRBJ2-1; D is unresolved. Looked up from germline, CDR1 is SGDLS and CDR2 is YYNGEE. The V end was cut by 3 bases, the J end by 0 bases, with 10 bases between. This CDR3 spans 15 amino acids. The CDR3 nucleotides are TGTGCCAGCAGCGGCGACTGGAGCTCCTACAATGAGCAGTTCTTC. Its translation: CASSGDWSSYNEQFF. Drawing the rest from reference TRBV9 and TRBJ2-1, the complete variable domain is DSGVTQTPKHLITATGQRVTLRCSPRSGDLSVYWYQQSLDQGLQFLIQYYNGEERAKGNILERFSAQQFPDLHSELNLSSLELGDSALYFCASSGDWSSYNEQFFGPGTRLTVL.

The chain recombines TRBV27 with TRBJ1-2; D is possibly TRBD1 (5 bases). V was shortened by 5 bases and J by 4 bases, with 17 bases between the two germline ends. Germline V gives CDR1 MNHEY, CDR2 SMNVEV (reference sequence). This CDR3 is built from 15 residues. CDR3 residues: CASSLGTGSGYGYTF. CDR3 in DNA: TGTGCCAGCAGTCTCGGGACGGGGTCGGGCTATGGCTACACCTTC.

V usage is TRBV4-1 and J usage is TRBJ2-1; 7 positions match TRBD2. J was trimmed by 9 bases and V by 4 bases; bases with no gene match: 3. The germline V gene has CDR1 MGHRA and CDR2 YSYEKL. The CDR3 contains 12 residues. CDR3 bases: TGCGCCAGCAGCCTCGGGGGGAGTGAGCAGTTCTTC. It is translated as CASSLGGSEQFF.

This chain joins TRBV28 and TRBJ2-3; 10 bases match TRBD2. V was pared by 8 bases and J by 2 bases, with 10 bases of the junction left unmatched. CDR1 and CDR2 from the germline V gene are MDHEN and SYDVKM. The CDR3 loop spans 16 amino acids. In DNA, the CDR3 is TGTGCCAGCCCAGAGACTCTAGCGGGAGTCACAGATACGCAGTATTTT. Protein product: CASPETLAGVTDTQYF.

The V gene is TRBV5-4, the J gene TRBJ2-1; 7 positions agree with TRBD1. V lost 7 bases and J lost 4; bases outside the gene matches: 14. CDR3 length equals 16 residues. In germline, CDR1 is SGHNT, CDR2 YYREEE (reference sequence). CDR3 DNA: TGTGCCAGCGGCACGAAAGCGACAGGGACATACAATGAGCAGTTCTTC. This gives the protein CASGTKATGTYNEQFF.

This clone was seen a single time. This chain uses TRBV9 with TRBJ2-1, with D possibly matching TRBD2 (5 bases). The CDR3 spans 14 residues. Germline CDR1 SGDLS, CDR2 YYNGEE. Deletions cut 6 bases from V and 7 bases from J, with 17 bases between. CDR3 sequence (DNA): TGTGCCAGCAACCCCTACGGGATCGAGAATGAGCAGTTCTTC. This translates into CASNPYGIENEQFF.

The rearrangement joins TRBV30 to TRBJ2-7; 7 bases align to TRBD1. This CDR3 spans 11 amino acids. Germline V gives CDR1 GTSNPN, CDR2 SVGIG (reference sequence). V lost 3 bases, J lost 6 bases, and 2 bases stayed unmatched. This chain's CDR3 is CAWSPGGEQYF. CDR3 sequence (DNA): TGTGCCTGGAGCCCAGGGGGCGAGCAGTACTTC.

This chain connects TRBV5-1 to TRBJ2-7; D remains ambiguous. CDR3 length: 14 residues. The germline V gene encodes CDR1 SGHRS and CDR2 YFSETQ. Trimming cost V 0 bases and J 3 bases, with 10 bases left between them. The DNA of the CDR3 is TGCGCCAGCAGCTTGGGTGACGGAGACTACGAGCAGTACTTC. It specifies CASSLGDGDYEQYF. Filled out from reference TRBV5-1 and TRBJ2-7, the complete variable domain reads KAGVTQTPRYLIKTRGQQVTLSCSPISGHRSVSWYQQTPGQGLQFLFEYFSETQRNKGNFPGRFSGRQFSNSRSEMNVSTLELGDSALYLCASSLGDGDYEQYFGPGTRLTVT.